This paragraph covers one T cell receptor (beta chain) sequence. The antigen remains undetermined. The trim removed 0 bases at V and 6 bases at J, leaving 7 bases unmatched. Germline CDR1 GTSNPN, CDR2 SVGIG (reference sequence). This CDR3 is 16 amino acids long. Only in-frame clones appear in the TCRdb table, and some are missing; sequencing was by immunoSEQ multiplex PCR. The sample has 15,000 or so clones; about two thirds are singletons. Recipient blood drawn about 28 days pretransplant and days 30, 100, 180 after. The data are from a study of T cell clonotyping in hematopoietic cell transplantation. Study findings and constraints: Pathologically expanded recipient clonotypes increased progressively from day 30 to day 180 as diversity fell. At the given depth, recipient repertoires were over 95% de novo clonotypes. Higher Inverse Simpson Index values in graft donor and pretransplant recipient predicted broader posttransplant TCR diversity.

The specimen comprised PBMCs, sampled 30 days after allogeneic stem cell transplant. V and J are TRBV30 and TRBJ2-2; 10 bases map to TRBD1. The clonotype was recovered from a male patient aged 50 to 59 who had an allogeneic stem cell transplant from an unrelated donor, so T cells may come from the graft donor. Some clones in this sample may be carry-over from other donors' samples. The DNA for the CDR3 is TGTGCCTGGAGTGTAATGGACAGGGGGTATGCCGGGGAGCTGTTTTTT. It specifies CAWSVMDRGYAGELFF.